Reported below is one TCR beta chain. TCRdb passed the 5' RACE reads through MiXCR, listing each CDR3 protein once. The table lists tens of thousands of distinct CDR3 sequences, roughly 30% of them singletons. This CDR3 has 14 amino acids. CDR1 is LGHDT, CDR2 YNNKEL, per germline (reference sequence). The V and J ends lost 4 bases and 5 bases, in that order; junction bases with no gene match: 7. The sample belongs to a study of CD8 T cells in ankylosing spondylitis. Sequencing was carried out using blood, either unsorted or a sorted T cell fraction (not recorded which). This clonotype was sampled from a male donor with ankylosing spondylitis or in good health (not recorded which). This chain uses TRBV3-1 with TRBJ1-2, with 7 nucleotides matching TRBD1. The CDR3 loop is CASSPDREGYGYTF. In DNA form, the CDR3 reads TGTGCCAGCAGCCCAGACAGGGAGGGGTATGGCTACACCTTC.